The 25 T cell receptor beta chains reported below all come from one sample, sequenced in a study of T cell repertoires in ileal Crohn's disease. TCRdb keeps only in-frame clones here, not all; method: immunoSEQ multiplex PCR. The sample has about 660 clones, approximately 97% seen once; the top ten hold less than 2.5%. The time point here: inflamed ileum from the surgical specimen. Sequenced sample: ileal tissue. The source is an adult with Crohn's disease.

V is TRBV30 and J is TRBJ2-3; possibly TRBD2 for D (6 bases). Per germline, CDR1 GTSNPN and CDR2 SVGIG (reference sequence). The CDR3 totals 18 residues. The germline V and J ends were trimmed by 1 base and 3 bases, with 23 bases remaining between them. CDR3 bases: TGTGCCTGGAGTGACCTCGGGACTTCCGTAGCGATGACAGATACGCAGTATTTT. It is translated as CAWSDLGTSVAMTDTQYF.

The chain joins TRBV7-9 to TRBJ1-1, with TRBD1 identical over 8 bases. The germline V gene has CDR1 SEHNR and CDR2 FQNEAQ (reference sequence). The CDR3 is 15 amino acids. The ends lost 0 bases at V and 5 bases at J; junction bases unmatched: 5. The CDR3 reads CASSLADRGWTEAFF. The CDR3 coding sequence is TGTGCCAGCAGCTTAGCCGACAGGGGATGGACTGAAGCTTTCTTT.

This clone was counted between two and nine times. The genes are TRBV7-3 and TRBJ1-2, with TRBD1 matching over 10 bases. Germline V gene data show CDR1 as SGHTA and CDR2 as FQGTGA. CDR3 length: 17 residues. After removal of 5 bases from V and 6 bases from J, the junction contained 15 bases not matched to a gene. CDR3 DNA sequence: TGTGCCAGCAGCCAAAGCCGACGCGGACAGGGGGAACATGGCTACACCTTC. Encoded protein: CASSQSRRGQGEHGYTF.

J is TRBJ1-3 and V is TRBV6-5; 7 bases agree with TRBD1. With 5 bases clipped from V and 2 bases from J, the junction kept 6 bases outside the gene matches. The germline V gene encodes CDR1 MNHEY and CDR2 SVGAGI. The CDR3 has 15 amino acids. CDR3 in amino acids: CASSGPGTAGNTIYF. The CDR3 nucleotides are TGTGCCAGCAGTGGGCCCGGGACAGCTGGAAACACCATATATTTT.

This chain links TRBV27 with TRBJ2-7, with D hard to call. Trimming took 3 bases from V and 9 from J, leaving 15 bases between them. CDR3 size: 13 residues. Germline V gene lookup returns CDR1 MNHEY and CDR2 SMNVEV (reference sequence). CDR3 sequence reads: CASSLDHVVWQYV. The DNA of the CDR3 is TGTGCCAGCAGTTTGGATCATGTGGTATGGCAGTACGTC.

This chain joins TRBV6-5 and TRBJ2-3; 8 bases agree with TRBD2. CDR1 MNHEY and CDR2 SVGAGI come from the germline V gene. The trim removed 2 bases at V and 6 bases at J, leaving 10 bases unmatched. This CDR3 has 16 amino acids. CDR3 loop: CASSYGRWASGDTQYF. CDR3 bases: TGTGCCAGCAGTTACGGGAGGTGGGCTAGCGGGGATACGCAGTATTTT.

The rearrangement uses TRBV9 and TRBJ1-3; no definite D call. V was trimmed by 0 bases and J by 0 bases, leaving 7 bases between them. Germline V gives CDR1 SGDLS, CDR2 YYNGEE. The CDR3 spans 15 residues. The CDR3 loop is CASSVGASSGNTIYF. The CDR3 DNA is TGTGCCAGCAGCGTAGGAGCAAGCTCTGGAAACACCATATATTTT.

The V gene is TRBV7-3, the J gene TRBJ2-5, with 8 bases identical to TRBD1. With V trimmed by 1 base and J by 4 bases, 8 bases remained unmatched. From germline, CDR1 is SGHTA and CDR2 FQGTGA. The CDR3 covers 16 residues. CDR3 sequence reads: CASSLNPPDRAETQYF. In DNA, the CDR3 is TGTGCCAGCAGCTTAAACCCCCCGGACAGGGCAGAGACCCAGTACTTC.

The genes are TRBV20-1 and TRBJ2-1, with D unresolved. Germline CDR1 is DFQATT and CDR2 is SNEGSKA (reference sequence). CDR3 length: 10 residues. Trimming removed 6 bases at V and 8 bases at J, with 8 bases between. The CDR3 reads CSATLYEQFF. In DNA, the CDR3 is TGCAGTGCCACGCTTTATGAGCAGTTCTTC.

V and J are TRBV5-1 and TRBJ1-1; D is ambiguous. Trimming left V 5 bases short and J 3 bases short, with 11 bases between. This CDR3 is built from 13 residues. Germline CDR1 and CDR2: SGHRS and YFSETQ. CDR3 nucleotide sequence: TGCGCCAGCAGGACCGGAGTCGACACTGAAGCTTTCTTT. The encoded protein is CASRTGVDTEAFF.

The V and J genes are TRBV2 and TRBJ1-6, with D unclear. Trimming took 7 bases from V and 7 from J, leaving 14 bases between them. Germline CDR1 and CDR2: SNHLY and FYNNEI. CDR3 length equals 14 residues. The chain's CDR3 is CASTLSDQNSPLHF. The DNA for the CDR3 is TGTGCCAGCACCCTATCCGACCAAAATTCACCCCTCCACTTT.

The J gene is TRBJ1-1, the V gene TRBV7-8, with 8 positions matching TRBD1. CDR1 is SGHVS and CDR2 is FQNEAQ in the germline V gene. The CDR3 sequence is 16 residues long. V lost 0 bases and J lost 5; bases outside the gene matches: 8. CDR3 sequence (DNA): TGTGCCAGCAGCTTAGCTCTGGACAGGGTAAAGACTGAAGCTTTCTTT. It specifies CASSLALDRVKTEAFF.

The rearrangement uses TRBV10-3 and TRBJ1-2; 7 bases match TRBD1. J was trimmed by 10 bases and V by 6 bases; bases with no gene match: 5. The CDR3 sequence is 11 residues long. Per germline, CDR1 ENHRY and CDR2 SYGVKD. Written as DNA, the CDR3 is TGTGCCATCAGGGACAGGAGGATCTACACCTTC. This codes for CAIRDRRIYTF.

The chain employs TRBV14 and TRBJ1-2; D gene uncertain. The V end was cut by 4 bases, the J end by 7 bases, with 16 bases between. The CDR3 is made up of 14 amino acids. Germline V gives CDR1 SGHDN, CDR2 FVKESK. The CDR3 DNA follows: TGTGCCAGCAGCCGAGTTCTTGGGCTAGGTGGCTACACCTTC. Encoded protein: CASSRVLGLGGYTF.

For the CDR3, the DNA is TGCAGCGTGCTCCCCGGGACGGCTAATGAAAAACTGTTTTTT. Encoded protein: CSVLPGTANEKLFF. V usage is TRBV29-1 and J usage is TRBJ1-4; the D gene is possibly TRBD1 (5 bases). CDR1 and CDR2 from the germline V gene are SQVTM and ANQGSEA. CDR3 size: 14 residues. The germline V and J ends were trimmed by 6 bases and 3 bases, with 14 bases remaining between them. Variable domain in full (rest from reference TRBV29-1 and TRBJ1-4): SAVISQKPSRDICQRGTSLTIQCQVDSQVTMMFWYRQQPGQSLTLIATANQGSEATYESGFVIDKFPISRPNLTFSTLTVSNMSPEDSSIYLCSVLPGTANEKLFFGSGTQLSVL.

This rearrangement joins TRBV19 to TRBJ1-5; TRBD1 matches at 9 bases. V was pared by 5 bases and J by 3 bases, with 5 bases of the junction left unmatched. The CDR3 has 15 amino acids. Germline lookup yields CDR1 LNHDA and CDR2 SQIVND (reference sequence). The CDR3 here is CASSSGTGFNQPQHF. CDR3 bases: TGTGCCAGTAGTTCCGGGACAGGGTTCAATCAGCCCCAGCATTTT.

The chain is built from TRBV7-2 and TRBJ2-1; no firm D call. V lost 2 bases and J 0 bases, leaving 8 bases between the germline ends. CDR1 and CDR2 from the germline V gene are SGHTA and FQGNSA. The CDR3 extends over 15 amino acids. The CDR3 DNA sequence: TGTGCCAGCAGCTTATACTCGAGCTCCTACAATGAGCAGTTCTTC. Translating gives CASSLYSSSYNEQFF. Full variable domain (missing parts from reference TRBV7-2 and TRBJ2-1): GAGVSQSPSNKVTEKGKDVELRCDPISGHTALYWYRQSLGQGLEFLIYFQGNSAPDKSGLPSDRFSAERTGGSVSTLTIQRTQQEDSAVYLCASSLYSSSYNEQFFGPGTRLTVL.

The chain links TRBV9 to TRBJ1-1; no clear D gene. The germline gives CDR1 SGDLS, CDR2 YYNGEE. The CDR3 loop spans 15 amino acids. Trimming shortened V by 0 bases and J by 2 bases, and 11 bases separated the two germline ends. The CDR3 coding sequence is TGTGCCAGCAGCGTAGTCCCAATAGTTAACACTGAAGCTTTCTTT. Protein product: CASSVVPIVNTEAFF. The whole variable domain, filled in from reference TRBV9 and TRBJ1-1, reads DSGVTQTPKHLITATGQRVTLRCSPRSGDLSVYWYQQSLDQGLQFLIQYYNGEERAKGNILERFSAQQFPDLHSELNLSSLELGDSALYFCASSVVPIVNTEAFFGQGTRLTVV.

Written as DNA, the CDR3 is TGTGCCAGCAGCCGGATACACCGGGACTACCTGAACACCGGGGAGCTGTTTTTT. This encodes CASSRIHRDYLNTGELFF. This chain connects TRBV7-2 to TRBJ2-2; 7 nucleotides align to TRBD2. J lost 1 base, V lost 5 bases, and 13 bases had no gene match. The CDR3 is 18 amino acids. Germline lookup yields CDR1 SGHTA and CDR2 FQGNSA.

The V call is TRBV7-6, the J call TRBJ2-1; 11 bases align to TRBD2. CDR3 size: 17 residues. CDR1 is SGHVS, CDR2 FNYEAQ, per germline. J gave up 6 bases and V 0 bases, and 7 bases lay outside the gene matches. The CDR3 protein is CASSLAPLAGGGNEQFF. The CDR3 DNA reads TGTGCCAGCAGCTTAGCCCCCCTAGCGGGAGGTGGCAATGAGCAGTTCTTC.

The genes are TRBV7-9 and TRBJ1-2; D is unclear. This CDR3 region has 14 residues. Trimming cost V 5 bases and J 2 bases, with 12 bases left between them. Germline CDR1 and CDR2: SEHNR and FQNEAQ (reference sequence). This CDR3 is CASSGRGENYGYTF. The CDR3 region has the DNA TGTGCCAGCAGCGGACGCGGGGAGAACTATGGCTACACCTTC.

This chain uses TRBV4-3 with TRBJ2-1; 9 bases align to TRBD2. This CDR3 contains 15 residues. The germline V gene has CDR1 LGHNA and CDR2 YSLEER. The trim removed 1 base at V and 7 bases at J, leaving 5 bases unmatched. The CDR3 DNA reads TGCGCCAGCAGCCAAGGCGCGGGGGGGAGTAATGAGCAGTTCTTC. Protein sequence: CASSQGAGGSNEQFF.

The CDR3 protein is CASSLAGVYGELFF. The CDR3 nucleotides read TGTGCCAGCAGCTTAGCGGGAGTGTACGGGGAGCTGTTTTTT. The chain uses TRBV11-2 and TRBJ2-2, with a possible D match to TRBD2 (6 bases). The CDR3 loop spans 14 amino acids. In germline, CDR1 is SGHAT, CDR2 FQNNGV. V was clipped by 1 base and J by 7 bases, with 10 bases between them.

The chain combines TRBV28 with TRBJ1-5, with D maybe TRBD1 (6 bases). V was pared by 2 bases and J by 2 bases, with 10 bases between. From germline, CDR1 is MDHEN and CDR2 SYDVKM. The CDR3 contains 15 residues. The CDR3 loop reads CASSLRRGGNQPQHF. The CDR3 DNA is TGTGCCAGCAGTTTACGCAGGGGAGGCAATCAGCCCCAGCATTTT.

The chain joins TRBV5-8 to TRBJ1-1, with a weak D call TRBD1 (6 bases). This CDR3 has 15 amino acids. CDR1 is SGHTS, CDR2 YDEGEE, per germline. V was clipped by 0 bases and J by 0 bases, with 9 bases between them. As DNA, the CDR3 is TGTGCCAGCAGCTTGGCCCGGACAGTGAACACTGAAGCTTTCTTT. Translation: CASSLARTVNTEAFF.